Each of the 20 T cell receptor beta chains below was sequenced from the same sample in a study of T cell repertoires in cytomegalovirus infection. TCRdb passed the reads through MiXCR, listing each CDR3 protein once. Among around 450,000 distinct CDR3 sequences listed, roughly 30% were seen once. Specimen: PBMCs. These receptors originate from a human donor in good health (CMV status not recorded). Some clones in this sample may be carry-over from other donors' samples.

The CDR3 loop is CASSYSGPLKATNEKLFF. The CDR3 DNA sequence: TGTGCCAGCAGTTACTCGGGCCCCTTGAAGGCAACTAATGAAAAACTGTTTTTT. The chain is built from TRBV6-5 and TRBJ1-4, with D uncertain. Germline CDR1 and CDR2: MNHEY and SVGAGI. The CDR3 has 18 residues. Trimming stripped 0 bases from V and 0 bases from J, with 14 bases between.

Regarding this clonotype: Compared with germline, one end of the junction differs, possibly owing to a read error. CDR3 coding DNA: TGCGCCAGCAGCCAAGATCGAGCAGGAGCCTATTGCTACACCTTC. Protein: CASSQDRAGAYCYTF. The chain links TRBV4-1 to TRBJ1-2; the D is unclear. This CDR3 is built from 15 residues. Germline loops: CDR1 MGHRA, CDR2 YSYEKL.

This clonotype was detected only a few times. The chain carries TRBV6-4 and TRBJ1-2; maybe TRBD1 (6 bases). The CDR3 is made up of 14 amino acids. Per germline, CDR1 MRHNA and CDR2 SNTAGT. The germline V and J ends were trimmed by 2 bases and 8 bases, with 15 bases remaining between them. CDR3 DNA: TGTGCCAGCAGTGACCCTAACAGGGTTGGAGGCTACACCTTC. Encoded protein: CASSDPNRVGGYTF.

This clonotype occurred many times. The V call is TRBV12-3 or TRBV12-4, the J call TRBJ1-1; D is uncertain. The CDR3 runs 13 residues. V lost 6 bases and J lost 2, with 10 bases in between. For the CDR3, the DNA is TGTGCCAGCAGCTTAAAGACCAACACTGAAGCTTTCTTT. Translated: CASSLKTNTEAFF.

The rearrangement joins TRBV27 to TRBJ2-2, with a weak D call TRBD1 (5 bases). The CDR3 is 14 amino acids. The germline CDR1 and CDR2 sequences are MNHEY and SMNVEV (reference sequence). Trimming cost V 4 bases and J 5 bases, with 11 bases left between them. CDR3 sequence: CASSSRTRTGELFF. CDR3 DNA sequence: TGTGCCAGCAGTTCTAGGACACGGACCGGGGAGCTGTTTTTT.

This clonotype was seen many times. The V gene is TRBV7-9, the J gene TRBJ2-1; D unclear. The germline V gene encodes CDR1 SEHNR and CDR2 FQNEAQ (reference sequence). Trimming shortened V by 2 bases and J by 0 bases, and 5 bases separated the two germline ends. The CDR3 spans 14 residues. As DNA, the CDR3 is TGTGCCAGCAGCTTACCCAGCTCCTACAATGAGCAGTTCTTC. It is translated as CASSLPSSYNEQFF.

V and J are TRBV11-2 and TRBJ2-5; D is unclear. Germline V gene lookup returns CDR1 SGHAT and CDR2 FQNNGV. This CDR3 contains 14 residues. Between the trimmed V and J ends, which lost 0 bases and 4 bases, there was a span of 9 bases. The CDR3 DNA sequence: TGTGCCAGCAGCTTAGACGGGTTGAGAGAGACCCAGTACTTC. As protein: CASSLDGLRETQYF.

This clonotype appeared a single time. A much larger clone sits a single nucleotide away, making a read error possible. The chain has TRBV12-3 or TRBV12-4 and TRBJ1-6; the D is unclear. V was trimmed by 6 bases and J by 7 bases, leaving 7 bases between them. CDR3 size: 12 residues. For the CDR3, the DNA is TGTGCCAGCAGGTACGGGAATTCACCCCTCCACTTT. As protein: CASRYGNSPLHF.

V gene TRBV10-3 combines with J gene TRBJ1-1, with D possibly being TRBD1 (5 bases). The V gene's germline CDR1 is ENHRY and CDR2 SYGVKD. The CDR3 is 15 amino acids. Deletions cut 3 bases from V and 2 bases from J, with 13 bases between. The CDR3 loop is CAISDPGQGNTEAFF. DNA for the CDR3: TGTGCCATCAGTGACCCAGGGCAGGGAAACACTGAAGCTTTCTTT.

The J gene is TRBJ2-1, the V gene TRBV7-9; a possible D gene is TRBD2 (6 bases). Germline assignment: CDR1 SEHNR and CDR2 FQNEAQ (reference sequence). The CDR3 totals 16 residues. Trimming removed 5 bases from V and 3 bases from J, with 17 bases in between. Here the CDR3 reads CASSPTFGTGYNEQFF. CDR3 nucleotide sequence: TGTGCCAGCAGCCCTACATTCGGGACTGGCTACAATGAGCAGTTCTTC.

The gene calls are TRBV20-1 and TRBJ1-1; D unclear. Germline V gene sequence: CDR1 DFQATT, CDR2 SNEGSKA (reference sequence). Trimming shortened V by 6 bases and J by 1 base, and 9 bases separated the two germline ends. This CDR3 contains 12 residues. CDR3 nucleotides: TGCAGTGCGGCACAGTGGAACACTGAAGCTTTCTTT. It translates to CSAAQWNTEAFF.

This sequence joins TRBV12-3 or TRBV12-4 and TRBJ1-1; 8 bases fit TRBD1. With V trimmed by 6 bases and J by 2 bases, 5 bases remained unmatched. The CDR3 has 14 residues. This chain's CDR3 is CASSTGQDNTEAFF. CDR3 bases: TGTGCCAGCAGCACGGGACAGGATAACACTGAAGCTTTCTTT.

As concerns this clonotype: Being one base from a much bigger clone, this may be a read error. V is TRBV7-8 and J is TRBJ1-1, with a possible D match to TRBD1 (5 bases). The CDR3 loop spans 13 amino acids. From germline, CDR1 is SGHVS and CDR2 FQNEAQ. DNA for the CDR3: TGTGCCAGCAGCTTACATCCGGACACTGAAGATTTCTTT. Translating gives CASSLHPDTEDFF.

The chain carries TRBV4-2 and TRBJ2-7; 9 bases fit TRBD2. Germline CDR1 and CDR2: LGHNA and YNFKEQ. V lost 2 bases to trimming and J lost 0 bases; unmatched junction nucleotides: 14. This CDR3 has 19 amino acids. CDR3 loop: CASSQLVGIGGGASYEQYF. For the CDR3, the DNA is TGTGCCAGCAGCCAACTTGTCGGGATTGGCGGGGGGGCCTCCTACGAGCAGTACTTC.

The V and J genes are TRBV11-1 and TRBJ1-1; 8 nucleotides match TRBD1. Unmatched junction bases numbered 7, after V lost 2 bases and J lost 2 bases. CDR1 is SGHAT and CDR2 is FQDESV in the germline V gene (reference sequence). CDR3 length: 16 residues. In nucleotides, the CDR3 is TGTGCCAGCAGCTTATCGTCAGGGGGCTTAAACACTGAAGCTTTCTTT. Residues: CASSLSSGGLNTEAFF.

The V call is TRBV7-8, the J call TRBJ1-3; no definite D call. The CDR3 totals 16 residues. The germline V and J ends were trimmed by 5 bases and 0 bases, with 14 bases remaining between them. Germline V gene data show CDR1 as SGHVS and CDR2 as FQNEAQ. This CDR3 is CASSGDERSSGNTIYF. The CDR3, as DNA: TGTGCCAGCAGCGGAGACGAGCGAAGCTCTGGAAACACCATATATTTT. Looking up the rest from reference TRBV7-8 and TRBJ1-3 gives the full variable domain: GAGVSQSPRYKVAKRGQDVALRCDPISGHVSLFWYQQALGQGPEFLTYFQNEAQLDKSGLPSDRFFAERPEGSVSTLKIQRTQQEDSAVYLCASSGDERSSGNTIYFGEGSWLTVV.

The J gene is TRBJ2-7, the V gene TRBV25-1, with D tentatively TRBD2 (7 bases). CDR3 length: 13 amino acids. CDR1 and CDR2 from the germline V gene are MGHDK and SYGVNS. CDR3 amino acids: CATHRGGAYEQYF. The CDR3 DNA is TGTGCGACGCATAGAGGGGGGGCCTACGAGCAGTACTTC.

The chain combines TRBV6-6 with TRBJ2-1; D is unresolved. There are 17 residues in the CDR3. Germline values: CDR1 MNHNY, CDR2 SVGAGI (reference sequence). V was shortened by 6 bases and J by 0 bases, with 18 bases between the two germline ends. CDR3 in DNA: TGTGCCAGCAGCCCCATCTCCACTGTGAGCTCCTACAATGAGCAGTTCTTC. This translates into CASSPISTVSSYNEQFF.

This clonotype has just a few counts. The V and J genes are TRBV24-1 and TRBJ1-1; D not resolved. Germline V gene data show CDR1 as KGHDR and CDR2 as SFDVKD. V was clipped by 9 bases and J by 1 base, with 8 bases between them. This CDR3 comprises 12 residues. The CDR3: CATADGNTEAFF. Here the CDR3 DNA reads TGTGCCACCGCGGACGGGAACACTGAAGCTTTCTTT.

Here the CDR3 DNA reads TGTGCCAGCAGCTCAGACATGGTGGCTTGGGCGTACGAGCAGTACTTC. This gives the protein CASSSDMVAWAYEQYF. V gene TRBV7-9 combines with J gene TRBJ2-7; D is uncertain. This CDR3 is 16 amino acids long. Germline loops: CDR1 SEHNR, CDR2 FQNEAQ (reference sequence). The germline V and J ends were trimmed by 4 bases and 4 bases, with 20 bases remaining between them.